A selection of T cell receptor beta chains follows, all from one sample in a study of tumor and adjacent non-tumor tissue in lung cancer. Via MiXCR, TCRdb re-called the multiplex PCR reads, giving one row per CDR3 protein. In the table there are 75,000 to 95,000 distinct CDR3 sequences, around 64% of which are singletons. The sequencing sample was made of lung tumor tissue. The receptors originated from a man between 60 and 75 years old with non-small cell lung cancer. Each CDR3 is given with its conserved first and last residue. A D gene is named only where the DNA matches it firmly. Clone size is stated in some rows and not others, as once, few, many or a class when expanded.

J gene | clone size | V gene | D gene | CDR3 protein | CDR3 DNA
TRBJ1-2 | NA | TRBV29-1 | NA | CSVGRGTNYGYTF | TGCAGCGTTGGCCGCGGGACGAACTATGGCTACACCTTC
TRBJ1-5 | NA | TRBV6-1 | NA | CPSSHGGNQPQHF | TGTCCCAGCAGTCATGGGGGAAATCAGCCCCAGCATTTT
TRBJ1-5 | NA | TRBV15 | TRBD1 | CATSRAGQGTEEPQHF | TGTGCCACCAGCAGAGCGGGACAGGGGACTGAAGAGCCCCAGCATTTT
TRBJ2-2 | NA | TRBV11-1 | NA | CASSQRAGELFF | TGTGCCAGCAGCCAGAGGGCCGGGGAGCTGTTTTTT
TRBJ1-2 | NA | TRBV10-3 | NA | CAISESNTYGYIF | TGTGCCATCAGTGAGTCGAACACTTATGGCTACATCTTC
TRBJ2-7 | many | TRBV10-3 | TRBD1 | CAISEGQGYEQYF | TGTGCCATCAGTGAAGGACAGGGCTACGAGCAGTACTTC
TRBJ2-2 | many | TRBV6-2/TRBV6-3 | TRBD1 | CASSFGGQANTGELFF | TGTGCCAGCAGTTTCGGTGGACAGGCGAACACCGGGGAGCTGTTTTTT
TRBJ2-7 | NA | TRBV6-5 | NA | CASSYQQERYF | TGTGCCAGCAGTTACCAGCAGGAGCGGTACTTC
TRBJ2-7 | NA | TRBV29-1 | TRBD2 | CSVWEGMRGLEGVVYEQYF | TGTAGCGTTTGGGAGGGAATGAGAGGACTAGAGGGAGTAGTGTACGAGCAGTACTTC
TRBJ2-3 | NA | TRBV11-2 | TRBD2 | CASSLDETSGPDTQYF | TGTGCCAGTAGCTTAGACGAGACTAGCGGTCCAGATACGCAGTATTTT
TRBJ2-2 | few | TRBV28 | TRBD2 | CASSPSGLAGGPTGELFF | TGTGCCAGCAGTCCCTCGGGACTAGCGGGAGGGCCGACCGGGGAGCTGTTTTTT
TRBJ1-2 | NA | TRBV5-6 | TRBD1 | CASSMDRYDYTF | TGTGCCAGCAGCATGGACAGGTATGACTACACCTTC
TRBJ2-5 | NA | TRBV7-9 | NA | CASSSGLGETQYF | TGTGCCAGCAGCTCTGGACTCGGGGAGACCCAGTACTTC
TRBJ2-1 | NA | TRBV23-1 | NA | CASSGDLANAYNEQFF | TGTGCCAGCAGTGGCGACTTAGCGAACGCCTACAATGAGCAGTTCTTC
TRBJ2-5 | NA | TRBV20-1 | NA | CSAKVQRVRGTQYF | TGCAGTGCAAAAGTACAGAGAGTAAGGGGGACCCAGTACTTC
TRBJ2-7 | many | TRBV5-6 | TRBD1 | CASSTRDRVVLSEQYF | TGTGCCAGCAGCACCCGGGACAGGGTCGTCCTATCCGAGCAGTACTTC
TRBJ1-5 | many | TRBV10-3 | TRBD1 | CAISETGDRQPQHF | TGTGCCATCAGTGAAACAGGGGATCGGCAGCCCCAGCATTTT
TRBJ1-4 | NA | TRBV11-2 | NA | CVSKGADNEKLFF | TGCGTCAGCAAGGGTGCAGATAATGAAAAACTGTTTTTT
TRBJ2-1 | NA | TRBV6-2/TRBV6-3 | NA | CASVDGGSNEHSF | TGTGCCAGCGTGGACGGGGGAAGTAATGAGCACTCCTTC
TRBJ1-2 | NA | TRBV6-2/TRBV6-3 | NA | CTSSYSTRNDYGYTF | TGTACCAGCAGTTACTCGACACGGAATGACTATGGCTACACCTTT
TRBJ1-1 | many | TRBV20-1 | TRBD1 | CSAGTGGGGAFF | TGCAGTGCAGGGACAGGGGGCGGGGGGGCTTTCTTT
TRBJ1-5 | NA | TRBV10-3 | NA | CAISEPGGQRVHQPQHF | TGTGCCATCAGTGAACCTGGCGGACAGCGAGTACATCAGCCCCAGCATTTT
TRBJ2-7 | NA | TRBV7-9 | NA | CASNKSGLEFGEQHF | TGTGCCAGCAACAAGTCGGGATTGGAGTTTGGGGAGCAGCACTTC
TRBJ2-7 | NA | TRBV7-2 | NA | CASSKSYEQYF | TGTGCCAGCAGCAAAAGCTACGAGCAGTACTTC
TRBJ1-1 | NA | TRBV5-5 | NA | CASSLEQLHTEAFF | TGTGCCAGCAGTTTGGAACAGCTGCACACTGAAGCTTTCTTT
TRBJ2-7 | NA | TRBV11-1 | NA | CDSSLPGGAYGQYF | TGTGACAGCAGCCTTCCCGGCGGCGCCTACGGGCAGTACTTC
TRBJ2-1 | NA | TRBV6-2/TRBV6-3 | TRBD2 | CASSSGTRGSYEQFF | TGTGCCAGCAGTTCGGGGACTAGAGGGAGCTACGAGCAGTTCTTC
TRBJ2-5 | NA | TRBV29-1 | NA | CSVVNDYPESQYF | TGCAGCGTTGTTAATGACTACCCGGAGAGCCAGTACTTC
TRBJ1-1 | many | TRBV5-1 | TRBD1 | CASSITGGAKVNTEAFF | TGCGCCAGCAGCATCACAGGGGGCGCGAAGGTGAACACTGAAGCTTTCTTT
TRBJ2-5 | few | TRBV9 | NA | CASSAEDSEEYF | TGTGCCAGCAGCGCCGAGGACTCGGAAGAGTACTTC
TRBJ2-7 | few | TRBV11-2 | NA | CASSLGSHEQYF | TGTGCCAGCAGTCTCGGGTCCCACGAACAGTACTTC
TRBJ2-4 | NA | TRBV20-1 | NA | CSAIDHRVAKNIQYF | TGCAGTGCTATAGATCACAGGGTCGCCAAAAACATTCAGTACTTC
TRBJ2-5 | NA | TRBV4-3 | NA | CASSQDWGKETQCF | TGCGCCAGCAGCCAAGACTGGGGAAAAGAGACCCAGTGCTTC
TRBJ1-2 | few | TRBV13 | NA | CASSSGPFRVAVTPHYGYTF | TGTGCCAGCAGCTCCGGGCCTTTTAGGGTAGCCGTTACCCCCCACTATGGCTACACCTTC
TRBJ1-2 | few | TRBV29-1 | NA | CSVEAMNYGYTF | TGCAGCGTTGAAGCCATGAACTATGGCTACACCTTC
TRBJ2-7 | many | TRBV6-2/TRBV6-3 | NA | CASSQGGNSYEQYF | TGTGCCAGCAGCCAAGGCGGGAACTCCTACGAGCAGTACTTC
TRBJ2-5 | NA | TRBV11-1 | NA | CAISEDRLGQETQYF | TGTGCCATCAGTGAAGACAGGTTGGGCCAAGAGACCCAGTATTTC
TRBJ2-5 | NA | TRBV2 | NA | CASRSAGQETKYF | TGTGCCAGCAGATCGGCAGGTCAAGAGACCAAGTACTTC
TRBJ2-1 | many | TRBV12-3/TRBV12-4 | TRBD2 | CASSSPRRGVNEQFF | TGTGCCAGCAGCTCCCCCCGCCGGGGGGTAAATGAGCAGTTCTTC
TRBJ2-1 | NA | TRBV4-1 | NA | CACSQVPYNEQFF | TGCGCCTGCAGCCAAGTCCCCTACAATGAGCAGTTCTTC
TRBJ2-2 | many | TRBV7-9 | TRBD1 | CASSNPGQGGRELFF | TGTGCCAGCAGCAACCCGGGACAGGGAGGTCGGGAGCTGTTTTTT
TRBJ2-3 | NA | TRBV20-1 | TRBD2 | CSARPPGRGGGRADTQYF | TGCAGTGCTAGACCCCCTGGGCGCGGGGGGGGGCGGGCAGATACGCAGTATTTT
TRBJ2-7 | NA | TRBV28 | TRBD2 | CASSPTSGLAGGGEPYF | TGTGCCAGTAGTCCGACCAGCGGACTAGCGGGAGGAGGCGAGCCGTACTTC
TRBJ1-4 | NA | TRBV11-2 | NA | CTSSLTNSEKLFF | TGTACTAGCAGCCTTACAAACAGTGAAAAACTGTTTTTT
TRBJ2-1 | many | TRBV11-2 | NA | CASSEGGHNEQFF | TGTGCCAGCAGCGAAGGAGGGCACAATGAGCAGTTCTTC
TRBJ2-3 | NA | TRBV7-8 | TRBD2 | CVSSLGGSDTQYF | TGTGTCAGCAGCTTGGGGGGGTCAGATACGCAGTATTTT
TRBJ2-7 | NA | TRBV6-5 | TRBD2 | CGSSSGLGVYELYF | TGTGGCAGCAGTTCGGGACTAGGTGTTTACGAGCTGTACTTC
TRBJ2-1 | NA | TRBV29-1 | NA | CSIQNYNEQFF | TGCAGTATACAAAATTACAATGAGCAGTTCTTC
TRBJ1-1 | NA | TRBV11-1 | NA | CASSLSTDSTVNTEAFF | TGTGCCAGCAGCTTATCTACGGACAGCACAGTTAACACTGAAGCTTTCTTT
TRBJ1-1 | few | TRBV7-9 | NA | CASSSRGTEAFF | TGTGCCAGCAGCTCCCGGGGGACTGAAGCTTTCTTT
TRBJ2-7 | few | TRBV2 | NA | CASSVDSGFLGQYF | TGTGCCAGCAGTGTCGACAGTGGGTTCCTTGGGCAGTACTTC
TRBJ2-3 | NA | TRBV29-1 | NA | CSVEERMGSPDTQYF | TGCAGCGTTGAAGAGAGGATGGGCTCACCAGATACGCAGTATTTT
TRBJ2-5 | NA | TRBV6-2/TRBV6-3 | NA | CASSTHGRDVETQYF | TGTGCCAGCAGTACGCACGGCAGGGACGTAGAGACCCAGTATTTC
TRBJ1-1 | many | TRBV5-6 | TRBD1 | CASSFGTGLAAEAFF | TGTGCCAGCAGCTTTGGGACAGGGCTCGCCGCTGAAGCTTTCTTT